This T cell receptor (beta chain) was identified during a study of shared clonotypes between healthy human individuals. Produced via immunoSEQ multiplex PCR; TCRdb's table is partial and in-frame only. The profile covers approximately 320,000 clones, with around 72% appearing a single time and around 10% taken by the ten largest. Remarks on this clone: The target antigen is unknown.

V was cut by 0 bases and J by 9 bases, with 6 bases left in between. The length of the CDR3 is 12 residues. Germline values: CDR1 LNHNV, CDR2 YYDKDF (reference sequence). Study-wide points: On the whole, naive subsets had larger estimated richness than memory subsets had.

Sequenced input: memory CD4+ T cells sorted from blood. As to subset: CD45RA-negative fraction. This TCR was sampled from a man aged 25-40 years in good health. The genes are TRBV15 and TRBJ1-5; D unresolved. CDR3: CATSRDDRPQHF. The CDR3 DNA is TGTGCCACCAGCAGAGATGATCGGCCCCAGCATTTT.